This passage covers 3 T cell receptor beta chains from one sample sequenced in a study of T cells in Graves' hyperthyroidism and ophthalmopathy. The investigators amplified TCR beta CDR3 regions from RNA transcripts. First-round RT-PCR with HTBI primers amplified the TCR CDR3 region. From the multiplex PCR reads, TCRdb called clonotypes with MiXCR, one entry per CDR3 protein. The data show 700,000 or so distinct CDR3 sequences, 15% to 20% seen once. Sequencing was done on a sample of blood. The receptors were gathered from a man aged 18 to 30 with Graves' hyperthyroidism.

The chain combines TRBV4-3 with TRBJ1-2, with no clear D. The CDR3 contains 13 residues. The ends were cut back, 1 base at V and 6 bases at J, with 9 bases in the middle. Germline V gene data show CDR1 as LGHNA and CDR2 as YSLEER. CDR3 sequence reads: CASSQARGHGYTF. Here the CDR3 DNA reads TGCGCCAGCAGCCAAGCAAGAGGCCATGGCTACACCTTC.

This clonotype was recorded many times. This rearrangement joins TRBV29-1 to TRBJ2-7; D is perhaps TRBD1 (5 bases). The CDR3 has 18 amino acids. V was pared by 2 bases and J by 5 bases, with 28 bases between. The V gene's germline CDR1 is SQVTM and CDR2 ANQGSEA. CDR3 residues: CSVELPGLLGHRGNEQYF. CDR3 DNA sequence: TGCAGCGTTGAACTCCCGGGTTTACTCGGACACCGAGGCAACGAGCAGTACTTC.

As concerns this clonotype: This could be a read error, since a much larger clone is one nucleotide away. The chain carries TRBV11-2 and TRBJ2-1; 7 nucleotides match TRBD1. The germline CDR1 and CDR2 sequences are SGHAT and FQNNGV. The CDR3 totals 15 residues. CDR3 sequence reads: CASGLQGQIVDEQFF. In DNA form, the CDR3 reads TGTGCCAGCGGCTTGCAGGGACAGATTGTTGATGAGCAGTTCTTC.